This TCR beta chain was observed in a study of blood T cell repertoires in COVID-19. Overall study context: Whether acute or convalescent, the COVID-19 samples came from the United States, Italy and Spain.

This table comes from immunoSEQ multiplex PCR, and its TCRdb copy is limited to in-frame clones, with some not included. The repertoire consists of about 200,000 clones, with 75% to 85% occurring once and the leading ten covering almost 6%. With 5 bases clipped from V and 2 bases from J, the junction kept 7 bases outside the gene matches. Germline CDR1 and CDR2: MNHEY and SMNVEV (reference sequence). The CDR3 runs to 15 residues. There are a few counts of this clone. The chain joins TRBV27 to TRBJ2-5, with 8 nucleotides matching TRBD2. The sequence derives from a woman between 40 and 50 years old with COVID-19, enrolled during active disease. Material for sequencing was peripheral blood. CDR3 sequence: CASSQGLVGQETQYF. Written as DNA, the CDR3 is TGTGCCAGCAGTCAGGGACTAGTGGGGCAAGAGACCCAGTACTTC.